This T cell receptor beta chain comes out of a study of blood T cell repertoires in COVID-19. About the research overall: The samples span acute and convalescent COVID-19 from the United States, Italy and Spain.

TCRdb's copy holds only in-frame clones and misses some; the assay was immunoSEQ multiplex PCR. The table has about 46,000 clones, over 75% seen once. Germline CDR1 MNHEY, CDR2 SMNVEV (reference sequence). The CDR3 is 12 amino acids. Trimming took 5 bases from V and 5 from J, leaving 8 bases between them. The chain recombines TRBV27 with TRBJ2-3; D may be TRBD1 (5 bases). This sequence was found in a human donor with active COVID-19. The donor label of this sample is uncertain. The sample comprised peripheral blood. The CDR3 spells CASSTQGDTQYF. In DNA form, the CDR3 reads TGTGCCAGCAGTACCCAGGGAGATACGCAGTATTTT.